The 25 T cell receptor beta chains below were found in one sample sequenced in a study of shared clonotypes between healthy human individuals. Sequencing was performed with immunoSEQ multiplex PCR; in TCRdb, only in-frame clones are kept and a portion is missing. The sample includes about 2.5 million clones, just under 95% of them seen just once. The sample taken for sequencing was naive CD4+ T cells from PBMCs. The subset was: CD45RA+ positively selected. These receptors originate from a young man in good health. Some clones in this sample may be carry-over from other donors' samples.

About this clone itself: Other DNA sequences of this sample code for an identical CDR3. The rearrangement links TRBV6-5 to TRBJ1-2; D gene ambiguous. The CDR3 spans 12 residues. Germline V gene lookup returns CDR1 MNHEY and CDR2 SVGAGI. V gave up 0 bases and J gave up 7 bases, with 6 bases separating them. CDR3 sequence (DNA): TGTGCCAGCAGTTACTCTGCGGGTGGCTACACCTTC. Translating it yields CASSYSAGGYTF.

The chain joins TRBV27 to TRBJ1-5; D may be TRBD1 (6 bases). Trimming removed 2 bases from V and 3 bases from J, with 11 bases in between. Germline CDR1 MNHEY, CDR2 SMNVEV (reference sequence). CDR3 size: 15 residues. CDR3 region: CASSLGRGHNQPQHF. In DNA form, the CDR3 reads TGTGCCAGCAGTTTAGGGCGGGGGCACAATCAGCCCCAGCATTTT.

The chain is built from TRBV6-1 and TRBJ2-5; D may be TRBD1 or TRBD2 (5 bases each). Trimming removed 4 bases from V and 4 bases from J, with 16 bases in between. The CDR3 is made up of 15 amino acids. CDR1 is MNHNS, CDR2 SASEGT, per germline. CDR3 coding DNA: TGTGCCAGCAGTGGCACGGGGCGCGAGGGAGAGACCCAGTACTTC. Its translation is CASSGTGREGETQYF.

The genes are TRBV10-3 and TRBJ2-6; D might be TRBD1 (6 bases). The CDR3 extends over 17 amino acids. The V end was cut by 7 bases, the J end by 0 bases, with 16 bases between. Germline CDR1 reads ENHRY; CDR2 reads SYGVKD. The CDR3 loop is CAITRTAADSGANVLTF. CDR3 nucleotide sequence: TGTGCCATCACTAGGACAGCAGCCGACTCTGGGGCCAACGTCCTGACTTTC.

This sequence joins TRBV29-1 and TRBJ2-3, with TRBD2 identical over 10 bases. This CDR3 is 15 amino acids long. Looked up from germline, CDR1 is SQVTM and CDR2 is ANQGSEA. V was pared by 3 bases and J by 2 bases, with 5 bases of the junction left unmatched. The CDR3 is CSVETSGYLTDTQYF. In nucleotides, the CDR3 is TGCAGCGTTGAGACTAGCGGGTACCTCACAGATACGCAGTATTTT.

This clone was recorded once. The chain combines TRBV5-1 with TRBJ1-1, with D maybe TRBD1 (5 bases). Trimming shortened V by 2 bases and J by 1 base, and 12 bases separated the two germline ends. CDR3 size: 15 residues. Looked up from germline, CDR1 is SGHRS and CDR2 is YFSETQ. CDR3 in amino acids: CASSFSGGTNTEAFF. The CDR3 DNA follows: TGCGCCAGCAGCTTCAGTGGGGGGACGAACACTGAAGCTTTCTTT.

The chain recombines TRBV15 with TRBJ2-5; 7 nucleotides align to TRBD2. V gave up 1 base and J gave up 5 bases; unmatched junction bases: 10. The CDR3 totals 16 residues. The V gene's germline CDR1 is LNHNV and CDR2 YYDKDF (reference sequence). The CDR3, as DNA: TGTGCCACCAGCAGAGGGGGTCAGCGGGGATTGGAGACCCAGTACTTC. Translating it yields CATSRGGQRGLETQYF.

The chain links TRBV29-1 to TRBJ1-6; TRBD1 might be the D (6 bases). Per the germline V gene, CDR1 is SQVTM and CDR2 is ANQGSEA. V was shortened by 6 bases and J by 6 bases, with 15 bases between the two germline ends. CDR3 size: 14 residues. The CDR3 is CSVQPGHRNSPLHF. The CDR3 DNA is TGCAGCGTCCAACCGGGACACCGTAATTCACCCCTCCACTTT. Complete variable domain (other parts from reference TRBV29-1 and TRBJ1-6): SAVISQKPSRDICQRGTSLTIQCQVDSQVTMMFWYRQQPGQSLTLIATANQGSEATYESGFVIDKFPISRPNLTFSTLTVSNMSPEDSSIYLCSVQPGHRNSPLHFGNGTRLTVT.

This CDR3 reads CASRQTGAYYEQYF. CDR3 bases: TGTGCCAGCAGGCAGACAGGGGCCTACTACGAGCAGTACTTC. The J gene is TRBJ2-7, the V gene TRBV6-1, with 8 bases that match TRBD1. The V gene end was trimmed by 6 bases and the J gene end by 3 bases; junction bases not matched to a gene: 7. CDR1 and CDR2 (germline): MNHNS, SASEGT. The CDR3 has 14 amino acids.

The chain couples TRBV4-1 to TRBJ1-1, with D tentatively TRBD1 (5 bases). Germline V gene data show CDR1 as MGHRA and CDR2 as YSYEKL. Trimming stripped 4 bases from V and 5 bases from J, with 17 bases between. CDR3 length equals 15 residues. This CDR3 reads CASSRALGEWTEAFF. The CDR3 region has the DNA TGCGCCAGCAGCCGCGCCCTGGGGGAGTGGACTGAAGCTTTCTTT.

The chain is built from TRBV5-6 and TRBJ2-2; 7 nucleotides agree with TRBD1. Germline values: CDR1 SGHDT, CDR2 YYEEEE. V trimming: 1 base; J trimming: 2 bases; junction bases outside the gene matches: 8. The CDR3 length is 17 residues. The CDR3 region has the DNA TGTGCCAGCAGCTTGACTCCGGGACAGATCAACACCGGGGAGCTGTTTTTT. It yields the protein CASSLTPGQINTGELFF.

This chain uses TRBV7-8 with TRBJ2-5, with TRBD1 as a possible D gene (6 bases). V was trimmed by 1 base and J by 1 base, leaving 13 bases between them. The CDR3 totals 16 residues. Germline-derived CDR1 and CDR2 are SGHVS and FQNEAQ. CDR3 in amino acids: CASSLVPGHTQETQYF. The CDR3 bases are TGTGCCAGCAGCTTAGTACCGGGACACACCCAAGAGACCCAGTACTTC.

The genes are TRBV11-2 and TRBJ2-3; no reliable D call. The CDR3 consists of 11 residues. The V end was cut by 2 bases, the J end by 6 bases, with 3 bases between. Germline CDR1 reads SGHAT; CDR2 reads FQNNGV. CDR3 loop: CASSLSDTQYF. The CDR3, as DNA: TGTGCCAGCAGCTTATCGGATACGCAGTATTTT.

The genes are TRBV15 and TRBJ1-1, with no clear D. CDR1 and CDR2 from the germline V gene are LNHNV and YYDKDF (reference sequence). Trimming cost V 1 base and J 6 bases, with 9 bases left between them. The CDR3 extends over 13 amino acids. In DNA, the CDR3 is TGTGCCACCAGCAGAGTTAGGGTCCCTGAAGCTTTCTTT. Its protein product is CATSRVRVPEAFF.

V is TRBV5-1 and J is TRBJ1-1, with D hard to call. Germline loops: CDR1 SGHRS, CDR2 YFSETQ. The CDR3 extends over 17 amino acids. V lost 2 bases, J lost 1 base, and 18 bases lay in between. The CDR3 DNA sequence: TGCGCCAGCAGCTTAGGTGGCACAGCCGGCCCGAACACTGAAGCTTTCTTT. Residues: CASSLGGTAGPNTEAFF.

V usage is TRBV28 and J usage is TRBJ2-7, with D perhaps TRBD2 (5 bases). Trimming took 7 bases from V and 0 from J, leaving 16 bases between them. Germline-derived CDR1 and CDR2 are MDHEN and SYDVKM. This CDR3 spans 15 amino acids. CDR3 residues: CASTPEEVFSYEQYF. DNA of the CDR3: TGTGCCAGCACCCCTGAGGAGGTATTCTCCTACGAGCAGTACTTC.

The V gene is TRBV28, the J gene TRBJ2-7; 7 bases line up with TRBD2. The CDR3 has 15 amino acids. Germline V CDR1 and CDR2: MDHEN, SYDVKM. Germline trimming cut 1 base from V and 1 base from J; bases unmatched to any gene: 4. The CDR3 bases are TGTGCCAGCAGTTTATCGGGTAGCGGGTCCTACGAGCAGTACTTC. Amino acids: CASSLSGSGSYEQYF.

The rearrangement joins TRBV5-4 to TRBJ2-7; D is possibly TRBD2 (5 bases). CDR3 size: 15 residues. Germline V gene lookup returns CDR1 SGHNT and CDR2 YYREEE (reference sequence). Trimming shortened V by 4 bases and J by 0 bases, and 14 bases separated the two germline ends. The CDR3 region is CASSNKRGNSYEQYF. CDR3 sequence (DNA): TGTGCCAGCAGCAATAAAAGAGGGAACTCCTACGAGCAGTACTTC.

The CDR3 nucleotides are TGTGCCAGCAGCCAGGGGTCAGGCATTGGGGGTAGGGAGGTGCAGTTCTTC. Amino acids: CASSQGSGIGGREVQFF. V gene TRBV7-2 combines with J gene TRBJ2-1; D possibly matches TRBD1 or TRBD2 (6 bases each). V gave up 5 bases and J gave up 12 bases, with 29 bases separating them. CDR3 length equals 17 residues. CDR1 SGHTA and CDR2 FQGNSA come from the germline V gene.

The gene calls are TRBV7-9 and TRBJ2-5, with a weak D call TRBD2 (5 bases). Trimming stripped 5 bases from V and 5 bases from J, with 15 bases between. Germline lookup yields CDR1 SEHNR and CDR2 FQNEAQ (reference sequence). This CDR3 contains 14 residues. CDR3 DNA sequence: TGTGCCAGCAGCGTTAGTCGGGGTAGGGAGACCCAGTACTTC. Translated: CASSVSRGRETQYF.

The chain recombines TRBV27 with TRBJ2-3; 10 nucleotides match TRBD2. CDR1 and CDR2 from the germline V gene are MNHEY and SMNVEV (reference sequence). The CDR3 consists of 16 residues. V gave up 1 base and J gave up 6 bases; unmatched junction bases: 7. CDR3: CASSLWGSGGTDTQYF. In nucleotides, the CDR3 is TGTGCCAGCAGTTTATGGGGTAGCGGGGGGACGGATACGCAGTATTTT.

This clone has just one count. This chain uses TRBV7-9 with TRBJ2-3; D is undetermined. Germline values: CDR1 SEHNR, CDR2 FQNEAQ (reference sequence). This CDR3 has 12 amino acids. The ends were cut back, 5 bases at V and 5 bases at J, with 8 bases in the middle. In nucleotides, the CDR3 is TGTGCCAGCAGCCTTACTGTAGATACGCAGTATTTT. It codes for CASSLTVDTQYF.

The rearrangement uses TRBV6-5 and TRBJ1-1; D is ambiguous. Germline CDR1 reads MNHEY; CDR2 reads SVGAGI. The CDR3 runs to 14 residues. V was trimmed by 6 bases and J by 1 base, leaving 12 bases between them. The CDR3 loop is CASSYNTQNTEAFF. DNA of the CDR3: TGTGCCAGCAGCTATAACACTCAGAACACTGAAGCTTTCTTT.

The rearrangement uses TRBV6-5 and TRBJ2-1; D gene unclear. The CDR3 consists of 14 residues. The V and J ends lost 6 bases and 8 bases respectively, with 17 bases between them. Germline lookup yields CDR1 MNHEY and CDR2 SVGAGI. This CDR3 reads CASRADGIDDEQFF. The CDR3 coding sequence is TGTGCCAGCAGGGCTGATGGGATTGACGATGAGCAGTTCTTC.

The CDR3 DNA reads as TGTGCCAGTACCCTAGGGGTTGAGGGAGTCAATCAGCCCCAGCATTTT. This encodes CASTLGVEGVNQPQHF. This chain links TRBV19 with TRBJ1-5, with a tentative D call TRBD1 (5 bases). Germline CDR1 reads LNHDA; CDR2 reads SQIVND (reference sequence). Trimming removed 7 bases from V and 3 bases from J, with 19 bases in between. The CDR3 totals 16 residues.